This T cell receptor (beta chain) was recorded in a study of response to subunit inactivated influenza vaccine. Study observations and caveats: Few new T cells, the authors suggested, are recruited by each seasonal influenza vaccination.

TCRdb called the RT-PCR reads again in MiXCR, with one record for every CDR3 protein. The sample has approximately 700,000 distinct CDR3 sequences; about 15% are singletons. This CDR3 has 14 amino acids. Trimming at V came to 4 bases and at J to 5 bases, leaving 8 bases not matched to a gene. The V gene's germline CDR1 is SGHRS and CDR2 YFSETQ. Turning to this clonotype: The antigen is undetermined.

The chain employs TRBV5-1 and TRBJ2-7; 8 nucleotides agree with TRBD1. The source of this sequence is a man aged 50-60 years who received an inactivated influenza vaccine. The source was PBMCs from blood, collected approximately 13 days after vaccination. The CDR3 loop is CASSIGQGRHEQYF. CDR3 coding DNA: TGCGCCAGCAGCATAGGACAGGGTAGGCACGAGCAGTACTTC.